A single sample gave rise to the 30 T cell receptor beta chains below, sequenced in a study of blood T cell repertoires in COVID-19. The repertoire was sequenced with immunoSEQ multiplex PCR; TCRdb's copy has only in-frame clones and lacks some. The sample records 250,000 or so clones, 70% to 90% being singletons. Sequencing was carried out using peripheral blood. The receptors stem from a man aged 25-45 years with active or convalescent COVID-19.

This chain uses TRBV5-5 with TRBJ1-4, with 10 positions matching TRBD1. Germline loops: CDR1 SGHKS, CDR2 YYEKEE (reference sequence). V lost 4 bases and J lost 3; bases outside the gene matches: 9. The CDR3 loop spans 17 amino acids. In DNA form, the CDR3 reads TGTGCCAGCAGCCAAACCGGGACAGGGGAACCTAATGAAAAACTGTTTTTT. It specifies CASSQTGTGEPNEKLFF. Combining the CDR3 with reference TRBV5-5 and TRBJ1-4 gives the whole variable domain DAGVTQSPTHLIKTRGQQVTLRCSPISGHKSVSWYQQVLGQGPQFIFQYYEKEERGRGNFPDRFSARQFPNYSSELNVNALLLGDSALYLCASSQTGTGEPNEKLFFGSGTQLSVL.

The V gene is TRBV14, the J gene TRBJ1-6; 8 nucleotides line up with TRBD1. The V gene end was trimmed by 5 bases and the J gene end by 7 bases; junction bases not matched to a gene: 10. This CDR3 is built from 16 residues. Germline V CDR1 and CDR2: SGHDN, FVKESK. CDR3 nucleotides: TGTGCCAGCAGCAAAGCAGGGGGCCTGGACAATTCACCCCTCCACTTT. Translation: CASSKAGGLDNSPLHF.

This chain links TRBV10-2 with TRBJ2-3; TRBD2 matches 11 bases. Per the germline V gene, CDR1 is WSHSY and CDR2 is SAAADI. This CDR3 is built from 17 residues. The V segment lost 3 bases and the J segment 2 bases; nucleotides outside the gene matches: 7. This CDR3 reads CASSEVPSGGNTDTQYF. Written as DNA, the CDR3 is TGCGCCAGCAGTGAAGTCCCTAGCGGGGGGAACACAGATACGCAGTATTTT.

This chain joins TRBV19 and TRBJ1-1; a possible D gene is TRBD1 (6 bases). Germline lookup yields CDR1 LNHDA and CDR2 SQIVND (reference sequence). The CDR3 length is 14 residues. The V gene lost 5 bases and the J gene lost 4 bases, with 14 bases spanning the gap. The CDR3 DNA is TGTGCCAGTAGTCAGGGGATTATGGGCACTGAAGCTTTCTTT. This sequence encodes CASSQGIMGTEAFF.

In its sample, this clone was seen many times. V gene TRBV6-4 combines with J gene TRBJ1-6, with a tentative D call TRBD1 (6 bases). The CDR3 loop spans 14 amino acids. CDR1 and CDR2 from the germline V gene are MRHNA and SNTAGT. With 2 bases removed from V and 9 bases from J, the gap between germline ends came to 11 bases. The CDR3 nucleotides read TGTGCCAGCAGTGACGGGACATCGCTTTCACCCCTCCACTTT. Amino acid sequence: CASSDGTSLSPLHF.

The chain has TRBV7-9 and TRBJ1-4; 7 bases agree with TRBD1. The CDR3 has 13 amino acids. Germline loops: CDR1 SEHNR, CDR2 FQNEAQ (reference sequence). Trimming took 5 bases from V and 11 from J; bases not matched to a gene: 8. As DNA, the CDR3 is TGTGCCAGCAGCCCGACAGGGCGGTTTAAACTGTTTTTT. Amino acids: CASSPTGRFKLFF.

The rearrangement joins TRBV18 to TRBJ1-1; 9 nucleotides line up with TRBD1. Germline CDR1 KGHSH, CDR2 LQKENI. Germline trimming cut 4 bases from V and 5 bases from J; bases unmatched to any gene: 14. This CDR3 is 17 amino acids long. The CDR3: CASSQLKKGQGRTEAFF. CDR3 in DNA: TGTGCCAGCTCACAACTTAAAAAGGGACAGGGCCGAACTGAAGCTTTCTTT.

Here the CDR3 reads CASSPTGSSYEQYF. DNA for the CDR3: TGTGCCAGCTCACCGACAGGGAGCTCCTACGAGCAGTACTTC. This chain links TRBV18 with TRBJ2-7, with 7 bases fitting TRBD1. This CDR3 contains 14 residues. Germline CDR1 is KGHSH and CDR2 is LQKENI. V lost 3 bases and J lost 0; bases outside the gene matches: 2. Supplemented by reference TRBV18 and TRBJ2-7, the full variable domain reads NAGVMQNPRHLVRRRGQEARLRCSPMKGHSHVYWYRQLPEEGLKFMVYLQKENIIDESGMPKERFSAEFPKEGPSILRIQQVVRGDSAAYFCASSPTGSSYEQYFGPGTRLTVT.

The genes are TRBV21-1 and TRBJ2-1; TRBD2, the table's D call, lacks a check against the DNA. TRBV21-1 is deemed a pseudogene. The CDR3 runs 14 residues. The CDR3 here is CASSNPVSYNEQFF. The CDR3 nucleotides are TGTGCCAGCAGCAATCCGGTCTCCTACAATGAGCAGTTCTTC.

The chain recombines TRBV18 with TRBJ1-2; 7 bases fit TRBD1. CDR3 length: 15 residues. J lost 2 bases, V lost 2 bases, and 5 bases had no gene match. CDR1 KGHSH and CDR2 LQKENI come from the germline V gene. The CDR3 DNA reads TGTGCCAGCTCACCAGACAGGGCAGCGAACTATGGCTACACCTTC. Translation gives CASSPDRAANYGYTF. The variable domain in full, with the rest retrieved from reference TRBV18 and TRBJ1-2, is NAGVMQNPRHLVRRRGQEARLRCSPMKGHSHVYWYRQLPEEGLKFMVYLQKENIIDESGMPKERFSAEFPKEGPSILRIQQVVRGDSAAYFCASSPDRAANYGYTFGSGTRLTVV.

This clone was observed once. The chain has TRBV20-1 and TRBJ1-1; the D gene is possibly TRBD1 (6 bases). V lost 0 bases to trimming and J lost 11 bases, with 10 bases between them. Germline V lookup: CDR1 DFQATT, CDR2 SNEGSKA (reference sequence). The CDR3 is 11 amino acids. In DNA, the CDR3 is TGCAGTGCTAGAGAGGGGGCGAGTGCTTTCTTT. Protein product: CSAREGASAFF.

The V and J genes are TRBV3-1 (or the pseudogene TRBV3-2) and TRBJ1-5; D gene ambiguous. This CDR3 has 19 amino acids. The V end was cut by 0 bases, the J end by 1 base, with 19 bases between. Germline-derived CDR1 and CDR2 are LGHDT and YNNKEL (reference sequence). The CDR3 reads CASSQEGGLTAASNQPQHF. CDR3 coding DNA: TGTGCCAGCAGCCAAGAAGGCGGGTTAACGGCCGCAAGCAATCAGCCCCAGCATTTT.

The CDR3 here is CASSYPSGGAGGEQFF. CDR3 in DNA: TGTGCCAGCAGTTACCCTAGCGGGGGGGCAGGGGGTGAGCAGTTCTTC. This chain uses TRBV6-2 or TRBV6-3 with TRBJ2-1, with TRBD2 identical over 12 bases. CDR1 MNHEY and CDR2 SVGEGT come from the germline V gene. V shed 2 bases, J shed 9 bases, and the junction held 8 bases outside the gene matches. The CDR3 length is 16 residues.

The chain uses TRBV10-3 and TRBJ2-3; 10 bases match TRBD2. The CDR3 spans 14 residues. The ends lost 6 bases at V and 5 bases at J; junction bases unmatched: 5. CDR1 ENHRY and CDR2 SYGVKD come from the germline V gene. The DNA of the CDR3 is TGTGCCATCAGCCAGCGGGGGGGCCAAGATACGCAGTATTTT. It codes for CAISQRGGQDTQYF.

The V call is TRBV11-1, the J call TRBJ2-3; TRBD2 matches 11 bases. V trimming: 5 bases; J trimming: 5 bases; junction bases outside the gene matches: 9. Germline-derived CDR1 and CDR2 are SGHAT and FQDESV (reference sequence). This CDR3 contains 16 residues. The CDR3 DNA sequence: TGTGCCAGCAGCGTCGAGACTAGCGGGGCAGGAGATACGCAGTATTTT. It translates to CASSVETSGAGDTQYF.

The chain combines TRBV27 with TRBJ2-3; D is possibly TRBD2 (6 bases). The ends were cut back, 8 bases at V and 1 base at J, with 19 bases in the middle. The CDR3 extends over 16 amino acids. Per germline, CDR1 MNHEY and CDR2 SMNVEV (reference sequence). The CDR3 reads CASGPRRGAGTDTQYF. The CDR3 DNA reads TGTGCCAGCGGGCCTCGGCGCGGGGCTGGCACAGATACGCAGTATTTT.

This chain uses TRBV2 with TRBJ2-5; D is unclear. The ends were cut back, 0 bases at V and 5 bases at J, with 10 bases in the middle. The germline CDR1 and CDR2 sequences are SNHLY and FYNNEI. CDR3 length: 14 residues. The CDR3: CASSEAVVRETQYF. CDR3 nucleotides: TGTGCCAGCAGTGAAGCGGTGGTGCGGGAGACCCAGTACTTC.

This rearrangement joins TRBV2 to TRBJ2-5; the match to TRBD1 covers 10 bases. There are 15 residues in the CDR3. The germline CDR1 and CDR2 sequences are SNHLY and FYNNEI. V lost 6 bases and J lost 2; bases outside the gene matches: 6. The DNA for the CDR3 is TGTGCCAGCAGCCAACAGGGACAGGGGCAAGAGACCCAGTACTTC. Residues: CASSQQGQGQETQYF.

Concerning this clone itself: Different DNA sequences within this sample yield the same CDR3. This chain connects TRBV5-1 to TRBJ1-1; D is unresolved. V lost 4 bases to trimming and J lost 1 base, with 8 bases between them. This CDR3 is built from 13 residues. Germline V CDR1 and CDR2: SGHRS, YFSETQ. As DNA, the CDR3 is TGCGCCAGCAGCGTGACGGGGAACACTGAAGCTTTCTTT. It codes for CASSVTGNTEAFF. The entire variable domain, with the rest obtained from reference TRBV5-1 and TRBJ1-1, is as follows: KAGVTQTPRYLIKTRGQQVTLSCSPISGHRSVSWYQQTPGQGLQFLFEYFSETQRNKGNFPGRFSGRQFSNSRSEMNVSTLELGDSALYLCASSVTGNTEAFFGQGTRLTVV.

This clone turned up a few times. V and J are TRBV4-2 and TRBJ2-3, with D unclear. The CDR3 runs 13 residues. V lost 4 bases and J 6 bases, leaving 11 bases between the germline ends. Germline values: CDR1 LGHNA, CDR2 YNFKEQ. CDR3 coding DNA: TGTGCCAGCAGCCCCGAGTCTGTTGATACGCAGTATTTT. This codes for CASSPESVDTQYF.

This clone was recorded a few times. J is TRBJ1-5 and V is TRBV7-9; the D is unclear. Trimming stripped 1 base from V and 3 bases from J, with 4 bases between. Germline CDR1 reads SEHNR; CDR2 reads FQNEAQ (reference sequence). This CDR3 has 13 residues. The CDR3, as DNA: TGTGCCAGCAGCTTAGACTACAATCAGCCCCAGCATTTT. It codes for CASSLDYNQPQHF.

The table lists this clone with a few counts. V gene TRBV4-2 combines with J gene TRBJ2-1; 8 bases align to TRBD2. There are 15 residues in the CDR3. Germline CDR1 and CDR2: LGHNA and YNFKEQ. V dropped 0 bases and J dropped 5; count of bases not matched to a gene: 3. In nucleotides, the CDR3 is TGTGCCAGCAGCCAAGACCGGGGGGGCAACAATGAGCAGTTCTTC. The encoded protein is CASSQDRGGNNEQFF.

The J gene is TRBJ2-5, the V gene TRBV18; 8 nucleotides align to TRBD1. V lost 6 bases, J lost 0 bases, and 6 bases stayed unmatched. The CDR3 length is 15 residues. The germline gives CDR1 KGHSH, CDR2 LQKENI. The CDR3 nucleotides read TGTGCCAGCTCCTCCGGGACAGGAGACCAAGAGACCCAGTACTTC. Protein product: CASSSGTGDQETQYF.

V and J are TRBV7-6 and TRBJ2-1; weak D call: TRBD2 (5 bases). Germline values: CDR1 SGHVS, CDR2 FNYEAQ. V was shortened by 2 bases and J by 9 bases, with 20 bases between the two germline ends. This CDR3 spans 16 amino acids. Here the CDR3 DNA reads TGTGCCAGCAGCTTATATCGGGGAGCGTCTGTCGTTGAGCAGTTCTTC. Residues: CASSLYRGASVVEQFF.

The gene calls are TRBV15 and TRBJ1-6, with TRBD1 matching 10 bases. This CDR3 has 16 amino acids. The ends lost 5 bases at V and 4 bases at J; junction bases unmatched: 5. Germline V gene sequence: CDR1 LNHNV, CDR2 YYDKDF (reference sequence). The CDR3 coding sequence is TGTGCCACCAGCTCTGGGGACAGGGGTTATAATTCACCCCTCCACTTT. It is translated as CATSSGDRGYNSPLHF.

Worth noting for this clone: Within the sample, other DNA sequences also encode this same CDR3. V gene TRBV9 combines with J gene TRBJ1-1, with a possible D match to TRBD1 (6 bases). The CDR3 runs to 13 residues. V was pared by 2 bases and J by 2 bases, with 7 bases between. Germline V CDR1 and CDR2: SGDLS, YYNGEE. CDR3 DNA: TGTGCCAGCAGCGTGGACAGTAACACTGAAGCTTTCTTT. Translated, it gives CASSVDSNTEAFF.

The count of this clone is one. This chain connects TRBV27 to TRBJ2-3; D uncertain. Germline V gene data show CDR1 as MNHEY and CDR2 as SMNVEV (reference sequence). CDR3 length: 11 residues. The V end lost 6 bases, the J end lost 4 bases, and 5 bases lay between the germline ends. The CDR3, as DNA: TGTGCCAGCAGGGAGTCAGATACGCAGTATTTT. Translating it yields CASRESDTQYF.

The chain uses TRBV7-8 and TRBJ1-6; D is ambiguous. Between the trimmed V and J ends, which lost 2 bases and 14 bases, there was a span of 19 bases. The V gene's germline CDR1 is SGHVS and CDR2 FQNEAQ. This CDR3 comprises 15 residues. The CDR3 DNA follows: TGTGCCAGCAGCTTATTAGAGGGAGGGTTGATGACCCTCCACTTT. Protein product: CASSLLEGGLMTLHF.

The chain employs TRBV7-9 and TRBJ2-7; 9 nucleotides align to TRBD1. CDR3 length equals 14 residues. The V and J ends lost 6 bases and 2 bases, in that order; junction bases with no gene match: 5. Germline CDR1 and CDR2: SEHNR and FQNEAQ (reference sequence). The CDR3 DNA follows: TGTGCCAGCAGTACCGGGACAGGGACCTACGAGCAGTACTTC. It specifies CASSTGTGTYEQYF.

In its sample, this clone was seen once. The chain has TRBV27 and TRBJ2-7; TRBD1 aligns across 7 bases. The germline V gene has CDR1 MNHEY and CDR2 SMNVEV (reference sequence). The CDR3 runs to 14 residues. Trimming removed 9 bases from V and 2 bases from J; junction bases left unmatched: 10. The CDR3: CASRSPGTAYEQYF. The CDR3 nucleotides read TGTGCCAGTAGAAGTCCCGGGACAGCCTACGAGCAGTACTTC.